These 26 T cell receptor beta chains share one sample of origin, sequenced in a study of blood T cell repertoires in COVID-19 (TCRdb year 2020). The library was prepared using the immunoSEQ multiplex PCR assay. Imported from immuneACCESS, the table was reduced by TCRdb to in-frame sequences with V and J called. These copies leave out some clones; in studies compared against another copy, an unresolved V gene accounts for under half, and the cause of the remainder is not known. For this sample there are under 200,000 clones; 80% appear just once. 3% to 3.5% of the sample is held by the ten biggest clonotypes. Sequenced sample: PBMCs or T cells enriched from blood (not recorded which). The source of these receptors is a woman aged 55-75 years who had recovered from COVID-19.

This sequence joins TRBV24-1 and TRBJ2-2, with 9 nucleotides matching TRBD1. Germline CDR1 reads KGHDR; CDR2 reads SFDVKD. The CDR3 is made up of 16 amino acids. After removal of 2 bases from V and 4 bases from J, the junction contained 4 bases not matched to a gene. The CDR3 region is CATSDSDRGFTGELFF. CDR3 DNA: TGTGCCACCAGTGATTCGGACAGGGGATTCACCGGGGAGCTGTTTTTT.

The rearrangement links TRBV5-1 to TRBJ2-7; 8 bases are a match to TRBD1. Germline V gene sequence: CDR1 SGHRS, CDR2 YFSETQ. The trim removed 1 base at V and 4 bases at J, leaving 7 bases unmatched. The CDR3 runs to 15 residues. The chain's CDR3 is CASSLLSDRVYEQYF. The CDR3, as DNA: TGCGCCAGCAGCTTGTTGTCGGACAGGGTATACGAGCAGTACTTC.

The V and J genes are TRBV5-4 and TRBJ2-5; TRBD2 agrees at 11 bases. Per the germline V gene, CDR1 is SGHNT and CDR2 is YYREEE (reference sequence). With V trimmed by 4 bases and J by 3 bases, 5 bases remained unmatched. There are 15 residues in the CDR3. The CDR3 sequence is CASSISGGGKETQYF. The CDR3 DNA reads TGTGCCAGCAGCATTAGCGGGGGGGGAAAAGAGACCCAGTACTTC.

This clone has just one count. In DNA, the CDR3 is TGTGCCAGCAGGGACAGGGTGTATAATTCACCCCTCCACTTT. Its protein product is CASRDRVYNSPLHF. The V and J genes are TRBV2 and TRBJ1-6; TRBD1 agrees at 8 bases. The V gene's germline CDR1 is SNHLY and CDR2 FYNNEI. This CDR3 contains 14 residues. The V and J ends lost 6 bases and 4 bases, in that order; junction bases with no gene match: 2.

The chain uses TRBV25-1 and TRBJ2-1, with a possible D match to TRBD2 (6 bases). The V gene lost 4 bases and the J gene lost 7 bases, with 14 bases spanning the gap. Looked up from germline, CDR1 is MGHDK and CDR2 is SYGVNS. CDR3 length equals 14 residues. The CDR3 DNA follows: TGTGCCAGCAGTGGCGGGCGGGAAGATAATGAGCAGTTCTTC. As protein: CASSGGREDNEQFF. Looking up the rest from reference TRBV25-1 and TRBJ2-1 gives the full variable domain: EADIYQTPRYLVIGTGKKITLECSQTMGHDKMYWYQQDPGMELHLIHYSYGVNSTEKGDLSSESTVSRIRTEHFPLTLESARPSHTSQYLCASSGGREDNEQFFGPGTRLTVL.

The chain is built from TRBV3-1 (or the pseudogene TRBV3-2) and TRBJ1-2; 7 bases are shared with TRBD1. Germline CDR1 and CDR2: LGHDT and YNNKEL (reference sequence). V gave up 2 bases and J gave up 8 bases; unmatched junction bases: 11. The CDR3 is 15 amino acids. The CDR3 DNA sequence: TGTGCCAGCAGCCAAAAATCCCGGGACAGTGGAGGCTACACCTTC. This codes for CASSQKSRDSGGYTF.

The chain employs TRBV4-2 and TRBJ2-7; 9 positions agree with TRBD1. Trimming took 0 bases from V and 6 from J; bases not matched to a gene: 6. This CDR3 has 15 amino acids. Germline V gene lookup returns CDR1 LGHNA and CDR2 YNFKEQ. Here the CDR3 DNA reads TGTGCCAGCAGCCAAGAACAGGGGGCCGCCGGCGAGCAGTACTTC. It translates to CASSQEQGAAGEQYF.

The chain links TRBV7-2 to TRBJ1-3, with 7 bases lining up with TRBD1. Germline V lookup: CDR1 SGHTA, CDR2 FQGNSA. J gave up 2 bases and V 7 bases, and 8 bases lay outside the gene matches. CDR3 length: 15 residues. In DNA form, the CDR3 reads TGTGCCAGCAACATTCAGGGGGATCCTGGAAACACCATATATTTT. Encoded protein: CASNIQGDPGNTIYF.

The chain uses TRBV19 and TRBJ2-1, with 7 bases matching TRBD2. Germline V lookup: CDR1 LNHDA, CDR2 SQIVND (reference sequence). V shed 6 bases and J 0 bases; nucleotides not matched to a gene: 8. This CDR3 is 16 amino acids long. The CDR3 DNA is TGTGCCAGTAGACGAACGCCTAGCGGCTCCTACAATGAGCAGTTCTTC. It specifies CASRRTPSGSYNEQFF.

Of note for this clone: Other DNA sequences in the same sample also yield this CDR3. The chain recombines TRBV5-4 with TRBJ2-5; TRBD2 matches 7 bases. The CDR3 covers 15 residues. Trimming at V came to 0 bases and at J to 3 bases, leaving 5 bases not matched to a gene. CDR1 is SGHNT and CDR2 is YYREEE in the germline V gene (reference sequence). The CDR3 bases are TGTGCCAGCAGCTTGGCCGGGGGGACCGAAGAGACCCAGTACTTC. Translation: CASSLAGGTEETQYF. Full variable domain (missing parts from reference TRBV5-4 and TRBJ2-5): ETGVTQSPTHLIKTRGQQVTLRCSSQSGHNTVSWYQQALGQGPQFIFQYYREEENGRGNFPPRFSGLQFPNYSSELNVNALELDDSALYLCASSLAGGTEETQYFGPGTRLLVL.

The rearrangement uses TRBV7-9 and TRBJ2-5; D is ambiguous. The ends were cut back, 2 bases at V and 1 base at J, with 8 bases in the middle. CDR3 length equals 14 residues. Germline values: CDR1 SEHNR, CDR2 FQNEAQ (reference sequence). CDR3 DNA sequence: TGTGCCAGCAGCTTAAGCCACCCCCAAGAGACCCAGTACTTC. It codes for CASSLSHPQETQYF.

V usage is TRBV6-5 and J usage is TRBJ1-1, with D possibly matching TRBD1 (5 bases). Germline lookup yields CDR1 MNHEY and CDR2 SVGAGI. V dropped 6 bases and J dropped 4 bases, with 15 bases sitting between them. The CDR3 extends over 14 amino acids. The CDR3 region has the DNA TGTGCCAGCAGCGGCGGGGGTGGGCGCACTGAAGCTTTCTTT. Its protein is CASSGGGGRTEAFF.

The rearrangement uses TRBV27 and TRBJ1-4, with a possible D match to TRBD1 (6 bases). The CDR3 runs 16 residues. V lost 4 bases and J lost 4, with 16 bases in between. CDR1 is MNHEY, CDR2 SMNVEV, per germline (reference sequence). For the CDR3, the DNA is TGTGCCAGCAGTTCCCAACAGGGAAAGCTTAATGAAAAACTGTTTTTT. Translation: CASSSQQGKLNEKLFF.

The rearrangement links TRBV6-1 to TRBJ2-2; TRBD1 aligns across 8 bases. The V gene's germline CDR1 is MNHNS and CDR2 SASEGT. The length of the CDR3 is 14 residues. V trimming: 3 bases; J trimming: 6 bases; junction bases outside the gene matches: 3. The CDR3 nucleotides are TGTGCCAGCAGTGACAGGGGGCCGTCCGGGGAGCTGTTTTTT. This codes for CASSDRGPSGELFF.

This chain joins TRBV4-1 and TRBJ1-2; D remains unclear. The CDR3 has 15 residues. The germline V gene has CDR1 MGHRA and CDR2 YSYEKL. Trimming removed 0 bases at V and 2 bases at J, with 10 bases between. This chain's CDR3 is CASSQEFSGNYGYTF. In DNA form, the CDR3 reads TGCGCCAGCAGCCAAGAATTTTCAGGAAACTATGGCTACACCTTC.

V usage is TRBV5-4 and J usage is TRBJ2-3; TRBD1 matches 7 bases. Looked up from germline, CDR1 is SGHNT and CDR2 is YYREEE (reference sequence). CDR3 length: 13 residues. V lost 2 bases and J lost 5; bases outside the gene matches: 2. The CDR3 DNA follows: TGTGCCAGCAGCTTACCAGGGGGAGATACGCAGTATTTT. It yields the protein CASSLPGGDTQYF. The full variable domain, completed using reference TRBV5-4 and TRBJ2-3, is ETGVTQSPTHLIKTRGQQVTLRCSSQSGHNTVSWYQQALGQGPQFIFQYYREEENGRGNFPPRFSGLQFPNYSSELNVNALELDDSALYLCASSLPGGDTQYFGPGTRLTVL.

The chain employs TRBV10-3 and TRBJ1-6; D perhaps matches TRBD1 (6 bases). The CDR3 has 14 residues. V lost 3 bases and J 7 bases, leaving 10 bases between the germline ends. The germline V gene has CDR1 ENHRY and CDR2 SYGVKD. CDR3 amino acids: CAISELGQNSPLHF. As DNA, the CDR3 is TGTGCCATCAGTGAACTCGGACAGAATTCACCCCTCCACTTT.

The V call is TRBV7-2, the J call TRBJ2-7; TRBD1 matches at 7 bases. V was pared by 2 bases and J by 0 bases, with 4 bases of the junction left unmatched. The CDR3 is 15 residues long. CDR1 SGHTA and CDR2 FQGNSA come from the germline V gene. This CDR3 reads CASSLRTGSSYEQYF. As DNA, the CDR3 is TGTGCCAGCAGCTTAAGGACAGGTAGCTCCTACGAGCAGTACTTC. The whole variable domain, remainder taken from reference TRBV7-2 and TRBJ2-7, is GAGVSQSPSNKVTEKGKDVELRCDPISGHTALYWYRQSLGQGLEFLIYFQGNSAPDKSGLPSDRFSAERTGGSVSTLTIQRTQQEDSAVYLCASSLRTGSSYEQYFGPGTRLTVT.

This clone was counted only a few times. J is TRBJ1-1 and V is TRBV19; TRBD1 is a possible D gene (6 bases). The CDR3 sequence is 15 residues long. Deletions cut 4 bases from V and 2 bases from J, with 14 bases between. Per the germline V gene, CDR1 is LNHDA and CDR2 is SQIVND (reference sequence). This chain's CDR3 is CASSSGQSLNTEAFF. CDR3 sequence (DNA): TGTGCCAGTAGTAGCGGACAGTCCCTTAACACTGAAGCTTTCTTT.

This chain connects TRBV27 to TRBJ1-1; D call uncertain. V was shortened by 2 bases and J by 0 bases, with 7 bases between the two germline ends. The germline V gene encodes CDR1 MNHEY and CDR2 SMNVEV (reference sequence). The CDR3 has 14 amino acids. CDR3 bases: TGTGCCAGCAGTTTAGCGGAGATGAACACTGAAGCTTTCTTT. Amino acids: CASSLAEMNTEAFF.

J is TRBJ1-3 and V is TRBV24-1, with 8 bases aligning to TRBD1. Looked up from germline, CDR1 is KGHDR and CDR2 is SFDVKD. J lost 0 bases, V lost 2 bases, and 5 bases had no gene match. The CDR3 has 17 residues. CDR3 residues: CATSDSGTGASGNTIYF. As DNA, the CDR3 is TGTGCCACCAGTGATTCCGGGACAGGAGCCTCTGGAAACACCATATATTTT.

The chain couples TRBV9 to TRBJ2-5; D might be TRBD1 (6 bases). The ends were cut back, 0 bases at V and 5 bases at J, with 11 bases in the middle. Germline CDR1 SGDLS, CDR2 YYNGEE. The CDR3 is 14 amino acids. CDR3 coding DNA: TGTGCCAGCAGCGTAGGTGGTCAGGGGGAGACCCAGTACTTC. The encoded protein is CASSVGGQGETQYF.

V is TRBV19 and J is TRBJ1-4, with 8 bases that match TRBD1. CDR1 LNHDA and CDR2 SQIVND come from the germline V gene (reference sequence). The length of the CDR3 is 17 residues. J lost 7 bases, V lost 5 bases, and 15 bases had no gene match. The CDR3 DNA is TGTGCCAGTAGTCCGCGGACAGGGCCGCCACTACTTGAAAAACTGTTTTTT. Residues: CASSPRTGPPLLEKLFF.

The J gene is TRBJ1-1, the V gene TRBV18, with a possible D match to TRBD1 (5 bases). The germline V gene has CDR1 KGHSH and CDR2 LQKENI. Trimming left V 3 bases short and J 0 bases short, with 14 bases between. CDR3 length equals 16 residues. The CDR3 region is CASSPQTGQMNTEAFF. In DNA, the CDR3 is TGTGCCAGCTCACCTCAAACAGGACAAATGAACACTGAAGCTTTCTTT.

The V and J genes are TRBV7-2 and TRBJ2-5, with 8 positions matching TRBD2. From germline, CDR1 is SGHTA and CDR2 FQGNSA. V lost 1 base, J lost 5 bases, and 9 bases stayed unmatched. The CDR3 totals 16 residues. For the CDR3, the DNA is TGTGCCAGCAGCTTAGGGGTCGGGGGGGCCGCGGAGACCCAGTACTTC. It yields the protein CASSLGVGGAAETQYF.

This chain uses TRBV11-1 with TRBJ2-2; maybe TRBD2 (5 bases). The CDR3 covers 13 residues. Between the trimmed V and J ends, which lost 4 bases and 3 bases, there was a span of 6 bases. Per germline, CDR1 SGHAT and CDR2 FQDESV (reference sequence). CDR3 nucleotides: TGTGCCAGCAGCTCGGGGTACACCGGGGAGCTGTTTTTT. Amino acids: CASSSGYTGELFF. The entire variable domain, with the rest obtained from reference TRBV11-1 and TRBJ2-2, is as follows: EAEVAQSPRYKITEKSQAVAFWCDPISGHATLYWYRQILGQGPELLVQFQDESVVDDSQLPKDRFSAERLKGVDSTLKIQPAELGDSAMYLCASSSGYTGELFFGEGSRLTVL.